Shown below are 25 T cell receptor beta chains from a single sample sequenced in a study of T cell changes during pregnancy in multiple sclerosis. Sequencing used immunoSEQ multiplex PCR; TCRdb keeps in-frame clones, though not all of them. The table has about 43,000 clones, approximately 91% seen once; the top ten hold about 1.5%. Input material: PBMCs (not recorded whether the cells were cultured). These receptor sequences come from a female donor with multiple sclerosis, enrolled in a pregnancy study.

V is TRBV7-2 and J is TRBJ2-7; 12 bases are a match to TRBD2. The V gene end was trimmed by 5 bases and the J gene end by 2 bases; junction bases not matched to a gene: 7. The CDR3 is made up of 16 amino acids. Germline values: CDR1 SGHTA, CDR2 FQGNSA. The CDR3: CASSLMTSGGAYEQYF. Here the CDR3 DNA reads TGTGCCAGCAGCCTAATGACTAGCGGGGGAGCCTACGAGCAGTACTTC. Filled out from reference TRBV7-2 and TRBJ2-7, the complete variable domain reads GAGVSQSPSNKVTEKGKDVELRCDPISGHTALYWYRQSLGQGLEFLIYFQGNSAPDKSGLPSDRFSAERTGGSVSTLTIQRTQQEDSAVYLCASSLMTSGGAYEQYFGPGTRLTVT.

This rearrangement joins TRBV4-1 to TRBJ2-5, with D perhaps assigned TRBD1 or TRBD2 (5 bases each). This CDR3 region has 16 residues. V was trimmed by 0 bases and J by 2 bases, leaving 13 bases between them. CDR1 is MGHRA and CDR2 is YSYEKL in the germline V gene. CDR3 sequence reads: CASSQETGREQETQYF. DNA for the CDR3: TGCGCCAGCAGCCAAGAGACGGGGCGAGAACAAGAGACCCAGTACTTC.

The rearrangement joins TRBV7-6 to TRBJ2-7; D may correspond to TRBD1 or TRBD2 (5 bases each). V was pared by 1 base and J by 5 bases, with 9 bases between. In germline, CDR1 is SGHVS, CDR2 FNYEAQ. The CDR3 runs to 13 residues. The CDR3 bases are TGTGCCAGCAGCTTAGTGAGGGGAGACGAGCAGTACTTC. Its translation is CASSLVRGDEQYF.

The rearrangement uses TRBV5-4 and TRBJ2-7, with TRBD1 matching 10 bases. From germline, CDR1 is SGHNT and CDR2 YYREEE (reference sequence). V lost 4 bases and J lost 3; bases outside the gene matches: 4. This CDR3 is built from 14 residues. CDR3 nucleotide sequence: TGTGCCAGCAGCAGGACAGGGGGTGGCTACGAGCAGTACTTC. Amino acid sequence: CASSRTGGGYEQYF. Based on the CDR3 plus reference TRBV5-4 and TRBJ2-7, the full variable domain is ETGVTQSPTHLIKTRGQQVTLRCSSQSGHNTVSWYQQALGQGPQFIFQYYREEENGRGNFPPRFSGLQFPNYSSELNVNALELDDSALYLCASSRTGGGYEQYFGPGTRLTVT.

The chain recombines TRBV28 with TRBJ2-4, with D hard to call. This CDR3 spans 17 amino acids. The V and J ends lost 7 bases and 1 base respectively, with 20 bases between them. Looked up from germline, CDR1 is MDHEN and CDR2 is SYDVKM. CDR3 residues: CASTLLMRLRAKNIQYF. The CDR3, as DNA: TGTGCCAGCACCCTTTTAATGCGGCTTAGGGCCAAAAACATTCAGTACTTC.

The chain recombines TRBV7-2 with TRBJ1-2; TRBD1 agrees at 8 bases. Germline values: CDR1 SGHTA, CDR2 FQGNSA. J gave up 6 bases and V 4 bases, and 7 bases lay outside the gene matches. The CDR3 runs 14 residues. The chain's CDR3 is CASSSPGGVNGYTF. The CDR3 DNA follows: TGTGCCAGCAGCTCCCCAGGGGGCGTAAATGGCTACACCTTC.

The chain couples TRBV7-2 to TRBJ1-2; TRBD1 agrees at 9 bases. Germline V gene lookup returns CDR1 SGHTA and CDR2 FQGNSA. CDR3 length: 13 amino acids. The V gene end was trimmed by 1 base and the J gene end by 8 bases; junction bases not matched to a gene: 2. CDR3 residues: CASSLGQGEGYTF. The CDR3 region has the DNA TGTGCCAGCAGCTTAGGACAGGGGGAAGGCTACACCTTC.

The V call is TRBV10-2, the J call TRBJ2-3; 11 nucleotides agree with TRBD2. The CDR3 totals 15 residues. V was clipped by 6 bases and J by 1 base; unmatched bases: 3. CDR1 and CDR2 from the germline V gene are WSHSY and SAAADI. The DNA for the CDR3 is TGCGCCAGCAGCGAGGGACTAGCGGGCACAGATACGCAGTATTTT. The encoded protein is CASSEGLAGTDTQYF.

This chain links TRBV2 with TRBJ2-3; 7 bases match TRBD1. CDR1 SNHLY and CDR2 FYNNEI come from the germline V gene. Trimming cost V 8 bases and J 12 bases; bases outside gene matches: 14. This CDR3 spans 13 amino acids. CDR3 region: CASDQIPGQTQYF. CDR3 coding DNA: TGTGCCAGCGATCAAATTCCGGGACAGACTCAGTATTTT.

The chain joins TRBV5-8 to TRBJ1-1; 8 nucleotides match TRBD1. Germline V gene sequence: CDR1 SGHTS, CDR2 YDEGEE. V gave up 3 bases and J gave up 6 bases; unmatched junction bases: 10. The CDR3 covers 15 residues. The CDR3: CASSSTYTGGAEAFF. The CDR3 DNA reads as TGTGCCAGCAGCTCAACCTACACAGGGGGGGCTGAAGCTTTCTTT.

The chain has TRBV5-1 and TRBJ1-1, with 8 nucleotides matching TRBD1. The CDR3 totals 12 residues. V lost 4 bases, J lost 8 bases, and 4 bases stayed unmatched. Germline V gives CDR1 SGHRS, CDR2 YFSETQ. The CDR3 loop is CASSIDRGEAFF. CDR3 DNA sequence: TGCGCCAGCAGCATAGACAGGGGCGAAGCTTTCTTT.

The count of this clone is one. The chain is built from TRBV2 and TRBJ2-2; tentative D call: TRBD1 (5 bases). Trimming took 4 bases from V and 4 from J, leaving 10 bases between them. CDR3 length equals 14 residues. Germline CDR1 is SNHLY and CDR2 is FYNNEI. For the CDR3, the DNA is TGTGCCAGCAGTGTGGACCAGGGCACCGGGGAGCTGTTTTTT. It yields the protein CASSVDQGTGELFF.

The gene calls are TRBV13 and TRBJ2-3; the D call may be TRBD1 or TRBD2 (5 bases each). The germline gives CDR1 PRHDT, CDR2 FYEKMQ (reference sequence). CDR3 length equals 18 residues. The V gene lost 5 bases and the J gene lost 0 bases, with 21 bases spanning the gap. This CDR3 reads CASSPGYGGASSTDTQYF. As DNA, the CDR3 is TGTGCCAGCAGCCCCGGGTATGGGGGAGCCTCTAGCACAGATACGCAGTATTTT. The variable domain in full, with the rest retrieved from reference TRBV13 and TRBJ2-3, is AAGVIQSPRHLIKEKRETATLKCYPIPRHDTVYWYQQGPGQDPQFLISFYEKMQSDKGSIPDRFSAQQFSDYHSELNMSSLELGDSALYFCASSPGYGGASSTDTQYFGPGTRLTVL.

V usage is TRBV6-1 and J usage is TRBJ2-1; D perhaps matches TRBD2 (5 bases). V gave up 2 bases and J gave up 8 bases, with 25 bases separating them. Germline V gene sequence: CDR1 MNHNS, CDR2 SASEGT. This CDR3 comprises 18 residues. CDR3 residues: CASSEILWEKKRVYEQFF. Written as DNA, the CDR3 is TGTGCCAGCAGTGAAATATTATGGGAGAAGAAAAGGGTCTATGAGCAGTTCTTC.

The chain links TRBV4-3 to TRBJ2-6; TRBD2 matches 9 bases. CDR1 is LGHNA, CDR2 YSLEER, per germline. The CDR3 runs 17 residues. The trim removed 1 base at V and 2 bases at J, leaving 3 bases unmatched. The CDR3 DNA sequence: TGCGCCAGCAGCCAAGGAAGGACTAGCGCTGGGGCCAACGTCCTGACTTTC. It translates to CASSQGRTSAGANVLTF.

This chain connects TRBV7-5 to TRBJ2-5; the table assigns TRBD2, which was not confirmed against the DNA. TRBV7-5 is termed a pseudogene. There are 16 residues in the CDR3. The CDR3 DNA is TGTGTCAGAAGCTCAATAAACGGACTAGTTAGAGAGACCCAGTACTTC. The encoded protein is CVRSSINGLVRETQYF.

The chain carries TRBV28 and TRBJ2-7; the match to TRBD1 covers 11 bases. J gave up 5 bases and V 7 bases, and 10 bases lay outside the gene matches. Germline V gives CDR1 MDHEN, CDR2 SYDVKM. The CDR3 sequence is 15 residues long. The CDR3 protein is CASIPLGQGVDEQYF. In DNA form, the CDR3 reads TGTGCCAGCATCCCCCTGGGACAGGGGGTCGACGAGCAGTACTTC.

This chain links TRBV7-9 with TRBJ1-4; D not resolved. The CDR3 length is 15 residues. Germline CDR1 SEHNR, CDR2 FQNEAQ (reference sequence). Trimming took off 3 bases at V and 0 bases at J, with 8 bases between the two ends. DNA of the CDR3: TGTGCCAGCAGCTTGGCTGGTCCAACTAATGAAAAACTGTTTTTT. This gives the protein CASSLAGPTNEKLFF.

This chain connects TRBV30 to TRBJ2-1, with 7 bases matching TRBD2. The CDR3 sequence is 15 residues long. Germline V lookup: CDR1 GTSNPN, CDR2 SVGIG (reference sequence). With 4 bases clipped from V and 0 bases from J, the junction kept 6 bases outside the gene matches. The CDR3 region has the DNA TGTGCCTGGACCAGAGCGGGGAGCTCCTACAATGAGCAGTTCTTC. Residues: CAWTRAGSSYNEQFF.

The chain uses TRBV7-2 and TRBJ2-1; 12 bases map to TRBD2. The junction had 12 bases not matched to a gene; V was cut back by 5 bases and J by 7 bases. Germline lookup yields CDR1 SGHTA and CDR2 FQGNSA. The CDR3 is 17 residues long. Here the CDR3 DNA reads TGTGCCAGCAGCGTAGGGACTAGCGGGCCCCTAGGAAATGAGCAGTTCTTC. The encoded protein is CASSVGTSGPLGNEQFF.

This chain joins TRBV19 and TRBJ2-1, with 12 bases fitting TRBD2. The germline V gene encodes CDR1 LNHDA and CDR2 SQIVND (reference sequence). V lost 8 bases, J lost 8 bases, and 13 bases stayed unmatched. The CDR3 loop spans 16 amino acids. DNA of the CDR3: TGTGCCAGTGCTCAGAGGTCTAGCGGGAGGGCCTATGAGCAGTTCTTC. Its protein is CASAQRSSGRAYEQFF.

The rearrangement joins TRBV7-6 to TRBJ1-1, with 7 bases lining up with TRBD1. The ends lost 0 bases at V and 1 base at J; junction bases unmatched: 14. The CDR3 is made up of 19 amino acids. CDR1 is SGHVS, CDR2 FNYEAQ, per germline. The CDR3 bases are TGTGCCAGCAGCTTAGCTCAGCCGGGACAGCGGGGCCAGAACACTGAAGCTTTCTTT. Its translation: CASSLAQPGQRGQNTEAFF.

This sequence joins TRBV7-3 and TRBJ2-3; TRBD2 is a possible D gene (5 bases). Trimming left V 4 bases short and J 4 bases short, with 9 bases between. The CDR3 has 13 residues. The germline V gene has CDR1 SGHTA and CDR2 FQGTGA. Written as DNA, the CDR3 is TGTGCCAGCAGCTGGCGGGCGGCAGATACGCAGTATTTT. Translating it yields CASSWRAADTQYF.

The CDR3, as DNA: TGTGCCAGCAGTGGACCTGGCCAAGAGACCCAGTACTTC. Translation: CASSGPGQETQYF. The genes are TRBV25-1 and TRBJ2-5; no firm D call. V was trimmed by 4 bases and J by 1 base, leaving 7 bases between them. The CDR3 is 13 amino acids. From germline, CDR1 is MGHDK and CDR2 SYGVNS.

The chain couples TRBV11-3 to TRBJ2-2; D call uncertain. The germline CDR1 and CDR2 sequences are SGHNT and YENEEA. This CDR3 region has 13 residues. V lost 2 bases and J lost 2, with 3 bases in between. The CDR3 sequence is CASSLYNTGELFF. The CDR3 nucleotides are TGTGCCAGCAGCTTATATAACACCGGGGAGCTGTTTTTT.